The 26 T cell receptor beta chains below all came from one sample that was sequenced in a study of cytomegalovirus exposure and HLA in healthy donors. The PCR contained 60 Vbeta and 13 Jbeta primers. Method: immunoSEQ multiplex PCR; TCRdb's copy keeps in-frame clones and lacks some. The sample table sets out about 130,000 clones. Sequencing was performed on PBMCs. These receptors originate from a middle-aged woman in good health and CMV-seronegative.

The chain joins TRBV4-3 to TRBJ1-2; possibly TRBD1 for D (6 bases). The V gene's germline CDR1 is LGHNA and CDR2 YSLEER. V was trimmed by 4 bases and J by 4 bases, leaving 16 bases between them. The CDR3 contains 15 residues. The CDR3 spells CASSPGMGAVYGYTF. The CDR3 region has the DNA TGCGCCAGCAGCCCGGGGATGGGGGCAGTCTATGGCTACACCTTC.

The chain links TRBV7-3 to TRBJ2-3, with 11 nucleotides matching TRBD2. CDR1 is SGHTA and CDR2 is FQGTGA in the germline V gene. The CDR3 is 17 amino acids. The J segment lost 6 bases and the V segment lost 0 bases, leaving 8 bases of the junction unmatched. CDR3 protein: CASSLTPGLAASDTQYF. Here the CDR3 DNA reads TGTGCCAGCAGCTTAACGCCGGGACTAGCGGCCTCGGATACGCAGTATTTT.

The V gene is TRBV14, the J gene TRBJ2-1; no reliable D call. There are 15 residues in the CDR3. Deletions cut 0 bases from V and 1 base from J, with 7 bases between. Germline V CDR1 and CDR2: SGHDN, FVKESK. The CDR3: CASSQDHYSYNEQFF. DNA of the CDR3: TGTGCCAGCAGCCAAGACCACTATTCCTACAATGAGCAGTTCTTC.

This chain uses TRBV28 with TRBJ1-5, with unresolved D. The CDR3 length is 14 residues. V lost 6 bases and J lost 1, with 10 bases in between. Germline V gene data show CDR1 as MDHEN and CDR2 as SYDVKM. The CDR3 loop is CASRQIISNQPQHF. Written as DNA, the CDR3 is TGTGCCAGCAGACAGATCATAAGCAATCAGCCCCAGCATTTT. The full variable domain, with the rest looked up from reference TRBV28 and TRBJ1-5, is DVKVTQSSRYLVKRTGEKVFLECVQDMDHENMFWYRQDPGLGLRLIYFSYDVKMKEKGDIPEGYSVSREKKERFSLILESASTNQTSMYLCASRQIISNQPQHFGDGTRLSIL.

V usage is TRBV4-1 and J usage is TRBJ2-2, with TRBD2 as a possible D gene (7 bases). From germline, CDR1 is MGHRA and CDR2 YSYEKL. Deletions cut 5 bases from V and 4 bases from J, with 17 bases between. CDR3 length: 16 residues. CDR3 protein: CASSKGGGGLTGELFF. For the CDR3, the DNA is TGCGCCAGCAGCAAAGGTGGGGGGGGCCTCACCGGGGAGCTGTTTTTT.

The rearrangement joins TRBV29-1 to TRBJ2-6; weak D call: TRBD1 (6 bases). Germline V gene data show CDR1 as SQVTM and CDR2 as ANQGSEA. This CDR3 has 14 amino acids. V lost 5 bases, J lost 1 base, and 9 bases lay in between. CDR3 coding DNA: TGCAGCGTTCCTCAGGGGTCTGGGGCCAACGTCCTGACTTTC. Translating gives CSVPQGSGANVLTF.

This chain uses TRBV9 with TRBJ2-5; possible D gene TRBD2, 6 bases. This CDR3 is built from 16 residues. The germline V and J ends were trimmed by 0 bases and 2 bases, with 14 bases remaining between them. Germline values: CDR1 SGDLS, CDR2 YYNGEE. CDR3 in amino acids: CASSVGTSGRQETQYF. The DNA of the CDR3 is TGTGCCAGCAGCGTAGGTACGAGCGGGCGGCAAGAGACCCAGTACTTC. Variable domain in full (rest from reference TRBV9 and TRBJ2-5): DSGVTQTPKHLITATGQRVTLRCSPRSGDLSVYWYQQSLDQGLQFLIQYYNGEERAKGNILERFSAQQFPDLHSELNLSSLELGDSALYFCASSVGTSGRQETQYFGPGTRLLVL.

The chain links TRBV4-2 to TRBJ2-3; 10 bases map to TRBD2. Trimming at V came to 4 bases and at J to 1 base, leaving 5 bases not matched to a gene. The CDR3 runs to 16 residues. The germline CDR1 and CDR2 sequences are LGHNA and YNFKEQ. The CDR3 here is CASSRVGTSGTDTQYF. In DNA form, the CDR3 reads TGTGCCAGCAGCCGAGTCGGGACTAGCGGCACAGATACGCAGTATTTT.

V is TRBV5-1 and J is TRBJ1-4, with 7 bases that match TRBD1. The ends lost 4 bases at V and 0 bases at J; junction bases unmatched: 6. The CDR3 runs 16 residues. CDR1 is SGHRS and CDR2 is YFSETQ in the germline V gene. The CDR3 region is CASSPGDRSTNEKLFF. CDR3 nucleotides: TGCGCCAGCAGCCCGGGGGACAGATCAACTAATGAAAAACTGTTTTTT.

J is TRBJ2-5 and V is TRBV5-4, with 9 nucleotides matching TRBD1. V lost 4 bases, J lost 5 bases, and 9 bases stayed unmatched. CDR3 length: 15 residues. Germline V lookup: CDR1 SGHNT, CDR2 YYREEE (reference sequence). The chain's CDR3 is CASSAQGQGGETQYF. As DNA, the CDR3 is TGTGCCAGCAGCGCCCAGGGACAGGGAGGCGAGACCCAGTACTTC. Looking up the rest from reference TRBV5-4 and TRBJ2-5 gives the full variable domain: ETGVTQSPTHLIKTRGQQVTLRCSSQSGHNTVSWYQQALGQGPQFIFQYYREEENGRGNFPPRFSGLQFPNYSSELNVNALELDDSALYLCASSAQGQGGETQYFGPGTRLLVL.

V gene TRBV4-2 combines with J gene TRBJ1-1; 9 nucleotides agree with TRBD1. Germline loops: CDR1 LGHNA, CDR2 YNFKEQ. The CDR3 is 14 amino acids. V lost 4 bases and J lost 5; bases outside the gene matches: 5. Here the CDR3 reads CASSLGQGETEAFF. CDR3 sequence (DNA): TGTGCCAGCAGCCTGGGACAGGGAGAGACTGAAGCTTTCTTT.

The V gene is TRBV19, the J gene TRBJ1-2; D is possibly TRBD1 (5 bases). V shed 5 bases and J shed 9 bases, with 22 bases lying between them. The length of the CDR3 is 15 residues. In germline, CDR1 is LNHDA, CDR2 SQIVND (reference sequence). CDR3 loop: CASSAGSTGARRYTF. The CDR3, as DNA: TGTGCCAGTAGTGCGGGATCGACCGGGGCTCGACGCTACACCTTC.

This sequence joins TRBV7-2 and TRBJ2-5, with 9 bases matching TRBD2. The CDR3 totals 15 residues. The V gene's germline CDR1 is SGHTA and CDR2 FQGNSA. Losses at the gene ends were 5 bases for V and 0 bases for J; bases not matched to a gene: 4. The CDR3 bases are TGTGCCAGCAGCCAAGGCGGGGGGGACCAAGAGACCCAGTACTTC. Translating gives CASSQGGGDQETQYF.

The chain couples TRBV5-1 to TRBJ2-7; the D gene is possibly TRBD2 (6 bases). The germline CDR1 and CDR2 sequences are SGHRS and YFSETQ. This CDR3 contains 14 residues. The ends were cut back, 0 bases at V and 5 bases at J, with 12 bases in the middle. The CDR3 spells CASSLAGGVDEQYV. The DNA of the CDR3 is TGCGCCAGCAGCTTGGCCGGCGGGGTTGACGAGCAGTACGTC.

The chain combines TRBV6-1 with TRBJ1-4, with TRBD1 matching over 9 bases. CDR1 and CDR2 from the germline V gene are MNHNS and SASEGT. V shed 6 bases and J 5 bases; nucleotides not matched to a gene: 7. This CDR3 is 15 amino acids long. The CDR3 nucleotides are TGTGCCAGCAGCGAACCGGGACAGGGAAATGAAAAACTGTTTTTT. Amino acids: CASSEPGQGNEKLFF.

The rearrangement joins TRBV6-5 to TRBJ1-5, with 7 bases identical to TRBD1. V shed 4 bases and J 2 bases; nucleotides not matched to a gene: 5. The length of the CDR3 is 15 residues. Per the germline V gene, CDR1 is MNHEY and CDR2 is SVGAGI. The CDR3 reads CASSSGGQGNQPQHF. DNA for the CDR3: TGTGCCAGCAGTTCAGGGGGGCAGGGCAATCAGCCCCAGCATTTT.

Here the CDR3 reads CASHFGGGGNTIYF. CDR3 nucleotides: TGTGCCAGCCACTTTGGGGGAGGTGGAAACACCATATATTTT. The chain employs TRBV6-1 and TRBJ1-3; D is perhaps TRBD1 (5 bases). The ends were cut back, 8 bases at V and 3 bases at J, with 14 bases in the middle. The CDR3 runs 14 residues. The germline V gene has CDR1 MNHNS and CDR2 SASEGT.

The V call is TRBV21-1, the J call TRBJ2-7; the D call in the table, TRBD2, was not verified against the DNA. TRBV21-1 is tagged as a pseudogene. The CDR3 is made up of 18 amino acids. The CDR3 reads CASSKLASVKGQLGEQYF. The CDR3 nucleotides are TGTGCCAGCAGCAAATTAGCATCGGTGAAGGGCCAACTAGGCGAGCAGTACTTC.

J is TRBJ2-3 and V is TRBV2; unclear D gene. The germline gives CDR1 SNHLY, CDR2 FYNNEI. Trimming removed 4 bases at V and 6 bases at J, with 11 bases between. The CDR3 has 13 amino acids. CDR3 protein: CASSALPGDTQYF. The CDR3 nucleotides read TGTGCCAGCAGTGCTCTACCCGGGGATACGCAGTATTTT.

The V gene is TRBV13, the J gene TRBJ2-7; TRBD2 matches 11 bases. With 5 bases clipped from V and 5 bases from J, the junction kept 11 bases outside the gene matches. The CDR3 has 16 amino acids. Looked up from germline, CDR1 is PRHDT and CDR2 is FYEKMQ (reference sequence). The CDR3 reads CASSTLAGGDMDEQYF. CDR3 DNA sequence: TGTGCCAGCAGCACTCTAGCGGGGGGAGATATGGACGAGCAGTACTTC.

The gene calls are TRBV18 and TRBJ1-6; D gene uncertain. The ends were cut back, 3 bases at V and 7 bases at J, with 16 bases in the middle. The CDR3 consists of 16 residues. Germline CDR1 reads KGHSH; CDR2 reads LQKENI. DNA of the CDR3: TGTGCCAGCTCACCCTTTTCCCGACCGGAGAATTCACCCCTCCACTTT. Protein sequence: CASSPFSRPENSPLHF.

The CDR3 DNA reads TGTGCCAGCAGTCGTTCCTACGAGCAGTACTTC. Its translation is CASSRSYEQYF. The J gene is TRBJ2-7, the V gene TRBV7-2; D remains unclear. Trimming removed 6 bases at V and 1 base at J, with 4 bases between. CDR3 length equals 11 residues. CDR1 and CDR2 (germline): SGHTA, FQGNSA.

In nucleotides, the CDR3 is TGTGCCAGCTCGAAAATCTCTGGCGGGGGAACGGAAGAAGCCCAGTACTTC. Encoded protein: CASSKISGGGTEEAQYF. This chain uses TRBV18 with TRBJ2-5, with 7 nucleotides matching TRBD2. The CDR3 is 17 residues long. Germline V gene data show CDR1 as KGHSH and CDR2 as LQKENI. The trim removed 6 bases at V and 9 bases at J, leaving 22 bases unmatched.

The chain carries TRBV18 and TRBJ2-5; TRBD1 matches at 7 bases. Per the germline V gene, CDR1 is KGHSH and CDR2 is LQKENI. The CDR3 is made up of 15 amino acids. The trim removed 1 base at V and 5 bases at J, leaving 7 bases unmatched. The CDR3 sequence: CASSPRSTGRETQYF. Here the CDR3 DNA reads TGTGCCAGCTCACCACGATCGACAGGGCGGGAGACCCAGTACTTC.

The rearrangement uses TRBV11-2 and TRBJ1-1; D call uncertain. This CDR3 is 13 amino acids long. V lost 5 bases and J 4 bases, leaving 11 bases between the germline ends. Germline values: CDR1 SGHAT, CDR2 FQNNGV. The CDR3 sequence is CASSPQLVTEAFF. The CDR3 region has the DNA TGTGCCAGCAGCCCGCAGTTGGTCACTGAAGCTTTCTTT. Full variable domain (rest looked up from reference TRBV11-2 and TRBJ1-1): EAGVAQSPRYKIIEKRQSVAFWCNPISGHATLYWYQQILGQGPKLLIQFQNNGVVDDSQLPKDRFSAERLKGVDSTLKIQPAKLEDSAVYLCASSPQLVTEAFFGQGTRLTVV.

The J gene is TRBJ2-2, the V gene TRBV5-4, with D possibly matching TRBD2 (5 bases). The germline V gene encodes CDR1 SGHNT and CDR2 YYREEE (reference sequence). The CDR3 totals 15 residues. V was trimmed by 5 bases and J by 7 bases, leaving 18 bases between them. CDR3 region: CASSRENQMGGELFF. For the CDR3, the DNA is TGTGCCAGCAGTAGGGAGAACCAAATGGGCGGGGAGCTGTTTTTT.